A selection of T cell receptor beta chains follows, all from one sample in a study of spatial heterogeneity in lung cancer. TCRdb recomputed calls from the 5' RACE reads with MiXCR, one row per CDR3 protein. The sample contains around 110,000 distinct CDR3 sequences, about 12% of which appear only once. The sequencing used PBMCs, collected at follow-up. The source is a male donor with early-stage non-small cell lung cancer. CDR3s include the opening cysteine and the closing phenylalanine or tryptophan. A D gene is named only where the DNA matches it firmly. Size is omitted from some rows. Given values are once, few, many or a class for expanded clones.

TRBV2	TRBJ1-1	-	-	CARVVGGTEAFF	TGTGCCAGGGTCGTGGGGGGCACTGAAGCTTTCTTT
TRBV7-2	TRBJ1-6	many	-	CASSSVSNSPLHF	TGTGCCAGCAGCTCAGTTTCAAATTCACCCCTCCACTTT
TRBV7-9	TRBJ2-3	many	TRBD2	CASSLWSGGRTDTQYF	TGTGCCAGCAGCTTATGGAGCGGGGGGCGCACAGATACGCAGTATTTT
TRBV20-1	TRBJ2-5	-	TRBD2	CSARDQGGGRQETQYF	TGCAGTGCTAGAGATCAGGGCGGGGGGCGACAAGAGACCCAGTACTTC
TRBV7-8	TRBJ1-4	-	-	CASSHATGVNEKLFF	TGTGCCAGCAGCCACGCTACAGGAGTGAATGAAAAACTGTTTTTT
TRBV28	TRBJ1-4	-	-	CASNQNGNEKLFF	TGTGCCAGCAATCAGAACGGGAATGAAAAACTGTTTTTT
TRBV9	TRBJ2-3	-	TRBD2	CASSSRTSGGTDTQYF	TGTGCCAGCAGCTCCCGGACTAGCGGGGGTACAGATACGCAGTATTTT
TRBV7-2	TRBJ2-5	few	-	CASSLAAKETQYF	TGTGCCAGCAGCTTAGCGGCTAAAGAGACCCAGTACTTC
TRBV25-1	TRBJ2-1	-	TRBD1	CASSDSRTGAFDEQFF	TGTGCCAGCAGTGATTCGCGGACAGGGGCGTTTGATGAGCAGTTCTTC
TRBV5-5	TRBJ2-5	-	TRBD2	CASSTRTSGGETQYF	TGTGCCAGCAGCACGCGGACTAGCGGGGGGGAGACCCAGTACTTC
TRBV21-1	TRBJ2-3	few	-	CASSKEPGLRTDTQYF	TGTGCCAGCAGCAAAGAACCAGGGCTCCGAACAGATACGCAGTATTTT
TRBV6-2/TRBV6-3	TRBJ1-5	many	TRBD1	CASSYNGQGVAQHF	TGTGCCAGCAGTTACAACGGACAGGGAGTGGCCCAGCATTTT
TRBV6-1	TRBJ1-5	-	-	CAIWGRQANQPQHF	TGTGCCATATGGGGGAGGCAGGCGAATCAGCCCCAGCATTTT
TRBV11-2	TRBJ2-1	-	-	CASTPHTSYNEQFF	TGTGCCAGCACTCCCCATACCTCCTACAATGAGCAGTTCTTC
TRBV2	TRBJ2-1	-	TRBD2	CASSEAGFREGNEQFF	TGTGCCAGCAGTGAAGCAGGATTCAGGGAGGGCAATGAGCAGTTCTTC
TRBV7-2	TRBJ1-5	few	-	CASSLGASGSNQPQHF	TGTGCCAGCAGCTTAGGGGCGAGCGGTAGCAATCAGCCCCAGCATTTT
TRBV7-9	TRBJ2-3	-	-	CASSLTWRTDTQYF	TGTGCCAGCAGCCTGACGTGGCGCACAGATACGCAGTATTTT
TRBV10-3	TRBJ1-1	many	TRBD1	CAIRGQGPEAFF	TGTGCCATCAGGGGACAGGGCCCTGAAGCTTTCTTT
TRBV2	TRBJ1-5	few	-	CASGGLRQPQHF	TGTGCCAGCGGGGGGCTTCGTCAGCCCCAGCATTTT
TRBV12-3/TRBV12-4	TRBJ2-5	-	TRBD2	CASSSRSGLAGTNQETQYF	TGTGCCAGCAGTTCCCGTAGTGGACTAGCGGGGACGAACCAAGAGACCCAGTACTTC
TRBV28	TRBJ2-1	few	-	CASRAGTPSYNEQFF	TGTGCCAGCAGGGCCGGGACTCCATCCTACAATGAGCAGTTCTTC
TRBV6-2/TRBV6-3	TRBJ2-2	few	-	CASSLGAGPGELFF	TGTGCCAGCAGTTTGGGGGCTGGGCCCGGGGAGCTGTTTTTT